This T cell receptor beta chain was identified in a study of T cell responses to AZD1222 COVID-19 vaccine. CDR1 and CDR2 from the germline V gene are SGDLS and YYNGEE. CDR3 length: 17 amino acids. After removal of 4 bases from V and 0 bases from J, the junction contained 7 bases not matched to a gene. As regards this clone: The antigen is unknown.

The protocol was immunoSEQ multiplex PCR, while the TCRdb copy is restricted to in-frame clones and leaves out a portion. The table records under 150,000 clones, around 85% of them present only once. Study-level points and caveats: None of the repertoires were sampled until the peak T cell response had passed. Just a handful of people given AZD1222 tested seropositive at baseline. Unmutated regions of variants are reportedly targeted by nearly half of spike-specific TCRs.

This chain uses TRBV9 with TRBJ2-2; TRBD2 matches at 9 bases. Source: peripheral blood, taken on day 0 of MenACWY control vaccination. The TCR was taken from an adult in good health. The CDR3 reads CASSPRLAGANTGELFF. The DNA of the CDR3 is TGTGCCAGCAGCCCCCGTTTAGCGGGGGCGAACACCGGGGAGCTGTTTTTT.